The present TCR beta chain was sequenced within a study of blood T cell repertoires in COVID-19. This CDR3 region has 13 residues. Germline V CDR1 and CDR2: KGHSH, LQKENI. Trimming removed 6 bases at V and 10 bases at J, with 13 bases between. Here immunoSEQ multiplex PCR was the method, and the copy in TCRdb shows in-frame clones only, minus some. The table includes approximately 200,000 clones, 80% to 90% detected once. This chain links TRBV18 with TRBJ1-6; possible D gene TRBD1, 5 bases. The sample consisted of peripheral blood. The sequence was obtained from a woman at least 80 years old with acute or convalescent COVID-19. CDR3 sequence (DNA): TGTGCCAGCTCTTGGGGGGTAGGCTCACCCCTCCACTTT. Translating gives CASSWGVGSPLHF.